One and the same sample provided the 8 T cell receptor beta chains below, sequenced in a study of blood T cell repertoires in COVID-19. Here immunoSEQ multiplex PCR was the method, and the copy in TCRdb shows in-frame clones only, minus some. This sample has roughly 340,000 clones, with about 90% found just once. The sequenced sample was peripheral blood. The source of these receptors is a young woman who had recovered from COVID-19.

The chain uses TRBV5-1 and TRBJ2-1; TRBD2 matches at 10 bases. The germline gives CDR1 SGHRS, CDR2 YFSETQ. This CDR3 spans 17 amino acids. Trimming removed 2 bases from V and 3 bases from J; junction bases left unmatched: 8. The CDR3 DNA is TGCGCCAGCAGCTTAACGACTAGCGGGCTTTACTACAATGAGCAGTTCTTC. Translation: CASSLTTSGLYYNEQFF.

The gene calls are TRBV7-8 and TRBJ2-7; possible D gene TRBD2, 6 bases. In germline, CDR1 is SGHVS, CDR2 FQNEAQ. The CDR3 runs to 15 residues. Trimming stripped 5 bases from V and 2 bases from J, with 16 bases between. As DNA, the CDR3 is TGTGCCAGCAGCGCAAGTCCGGGAGTAGCCTACGAGCAGTACGTC. It yields the protein CASSASPGVAYEQYV.

The rearrangement joins TRBV6-5 to TRBJ2-2; D might be TRBD2 (6 bases). Between the trimmed V and J ends, which lost 7 bases and 4 bases, there was a span of 16 bases. Germline CDR1 MNHEY, CDR2 SVGAGI. The CDR3 spans 15 residues. The CDR3 bases are TGTGCCAGCAATCGAGGAGGGGACCCCACCGGGGAGCTGTTTTTT. This sequence encodes CASNRGGDPTGELFF.

This sequence joins TRBV15 and TRBJ1-5; TRBD1 matches 7 bases. V dropped 3 bases and J dropped 5; count of bases not matched to a gene: 7. CDR1 and CDR2 from the germline V gene are LNHNV and YYDKDF (reference sequence). The CDR3 has 15 amino acids. Here the CDR3 DNA reads TGTGCCACCAGCAGCGAGGGGGCAGGTTATCAGCCCCAGCATTTT. Amino acid sequence: CATSSEGAGYQPQHF.

This clone was recorded at least ten times. This rearrangement joins TRBV6-5 to TRBJ1-6, with TRBD1 identical over 8 bases. This CDR3 region has 13 residues. Germline V CDR1 and CDR2: MNHEY, SVGAGI. The ends lost 5 bases at V and 13 bases at J; junction bases unmatched: 7. The CDR3 nucleotides are TGTGCCAGCAGTAGGACAGGGCGGGATCCCCTCCACTTT. The encoded protein is CASSRTGRDPLHF.

The chain combines TRBV2 with TRBJ2-3; maybe TRBD1 (6 bases). This CDR3 has 15 amino acids. Trimming cost V 5 bases and J 3 bases, with 15 bases left between them. The germline V gene encodes CDR1 SNHLY and CDR2 FYNNEI. The CDR3 is CASSRDTFKTDTQYF. The CDR3 nucleotides are TGTGCCAGCAGTCGGGACACCTTCAAGACAGATACGCAGTATTTT. Full variable domain (rest looked up from reference TRBV2 and TRBJ2-3): EPEVTQTPSHQVTQMGQEVILRCVPISNHLYFYWYRQILGQKVEFLVSFYNNEISEKSEIFDDQFSVERPDGSNFTLKIRSTKLEDSAMYFCASSRDTFKTDTQYFGPGTRLTVL.

The chain combines TRBV10-1 with TRBJ2-3; 7 nucleotides line up with TRBD1. CDR3 length equals 18 residues. Germline CDR1 is WNHNN and CDR2 is SYGVQD (reference sequence). V trimming: 0 bases; J trimming: 2 bases; junction bases outside the gene matches: 11. In DNA, the CDR3 is TGCGCCAGCAGTGAGTCTTCGGGGTCAGGGGGATTCACAGATACGCAGTATTTT. Translating gives CASSESSGSGGFTDTQYF.

CDR3 loop: CASSQFKTIDPGDEQFF. The CDR3 DNA sequence: TGCGCCAGCAGCCAATTTAAAACGATCGATCCGGGGGATGAGCAGTTCTTC. The chain recombines TRBV4-3 with TRBJ2-1; D may be TRBD2 (6 bases). V lost 2 bases to trimming and J lost 8 bases, with 22 bases between them. The CDR3 totals 17 residues. Germline CDR1 reads LGHNA; CDR2 reads YSLEER.